Listed below are T cell receptor beta chains from one sample, sequenced in a study of blood T cell repertoires in COVID-19. Repertoires were generated with immunoSEQ multiplex PCR, while TCRdb's copy carries only in-frame clones and drops some. The profile shows roughly 340,000 clones, 90% to 95% of them singletons. Sequenced material: peripheral blood. Source of these receptors: a young woman who had recovered from COVID-19. CDR3s include the opening cysteine and the closing phenylalanine or tryptophan. The D gene is left open where the match is weak. Where a row states a size, it is once, few, many or the class of an expanded clone; other rows omit it.

v_gene	j_gene	d_gene	abundance	CDR3nt	CDR3aa
TRBV7-9	TRBJ2-3	TRBD1	NA	TGTGCCAGGGACAGGGTAACAGATACGCAGTATTTT	CARDRVTDTQYF
TRBV30	TRBJ1-1	NA	NA	TGTGCCTGGAGTGTAGGAGATTACACTGAAGCTTTCTTT	CAWSVGDYTEAFF
TRBV6-5	TRBJ1-2	NA	once	TGTGCCAGCAGTTACTCCAGACGGGGAATAGATGGCTACACCTTC	CASSYSRRGIDGYTF
TRBV7-2	TRBJ2-3	NA	NA	TGTGCCAGCAGCACGGTAGATACGCAGTATTTT	CASSTVDTQYF
TRBV18	TRBJ1-1	NA	NA	TGTGCCAGCTCACCAGAAGCCTCCACTGAAGCTTTCTTT	CASSPEASTEAFF
TRBV10-1	TRBJ1-1	NA	NA	TGCGCCAGCAGCCCGACACCTGACACTGAAGCTTTCTTT	CASSPTPDTEAFF
TRBV15	TRBJ2-2	NA	NA	TGTGCCACCAGCCGGCGGGGCCCCCCCAGGGGGGCCGGGGAGCTGTTTTTT	CATSRRGPPRGAGELFF
TRBV4-1	TRBJ2-1	TRBD2	once	TGCGCCAGCAGCCGGCCGGGCGGGAGCGATGAGCAGTTCTTC	CASSRPGGSDEQFF
TRBV7-9	TRBJ2-3	TRBD1	NA	TGTGCCAGCAGCTTATACAGGGGGCTGGACACAGATACGCAGTATTTT	CASSLYRGLDTDTQYF
TRBV5-4	TRBJ1-1	TRBD1	NA	TGTGCCAGCAGCTCGGGAAAGGACAGGGCCAGGAACACTGAAGCTTTCTTT	CASSSGKDRARNTEAFF
TRBV12-3/TRBV12-4	TRBJ2-5	TRBD1	NA	TGTGCCAGCAGTTGGGGACAGGGAGCGGCCCAGTACTTC	CASSWGQGAAQYF
TRBV6-2/TRBV6-3	TRBJ2-1	TRBD2	once	TGTGCCAGCAGTTACTCTACTAGCGGGGTTACCGAGCAGTTCTTC	CASSYSTSGVTEQFF
TRBV19	TRBJ2-2	TRBD2	once	TGTGCCAGTATTTATCGGCTAGCGGCGAACACCGGGGAGCTGTTTTTT	CASIYRLAANTGELFF
TRBV10-3	TRBJ1-1	NA	NA	TGTGCCATCACGAACCAAGGGGCCAACACTGAAGCTTTCTTT	CAITNQGANTEAFF
TRBV19	TRBJ1-5	TRBD1	NA	TGTGCCAGTAAATTTGGGAACAGGGGGAAATATCAGCCCCAGCATTTT	CASKFGNRGKYQPQHF
TRBV27	TRBJ2-3	TRBD2	NA	TGTGCCAGCAGTTTGAGGACTAGCGGGATCTTCACAGATACGCAGTATTTT	CASSLRTSGIFTDTQYF
TRBV11-3	TRBJ1-1	NA	once	TGTGCCAGCAGCGTTTTACAGGGAAACACTGAAGCTTTCTTT	CASSVLQGNTEAFF
TRBV14	TRBJ2-5	NA	few	TGTGCCAGCAGCTGGAGCGGGTACCAAGAGACCCAGTACTTC	CASSWSGYQETQYF
TRBV30	TRBJ2-1	TRBD2	NA	TGTGCCTGGGATAGACTAGCGGGAGATGCTCTGAGCTCCTACAATGAGCAGTTCTTC	CAWDRLAGDALSSYNEQFF
TRBV10-3	TRBJ2-3	NA	NA	TGTGCCATCAGCATGCCTAGCCTTCGCACAGATACGCAGTATTTT	CAISMPSLRTDTQYF
TRBV24-1	TRBJ2-5	NA	NA	TGTGCCACCCAAAGGGGGACAGAGACCCAGTACTTC	CATQRGTETQYF
TRBV11-2	TRBJ1-2	TRBD1	NA	TGTGCCAGCAGCTTCGGGACAGATAACTATGGCTACACCTTC	CASSFGTDNYGYTF
TRBV13	TRBJ2-1	TRBD2	NA	TGTGCCAGCAGCAAAAGGACTAGCGGCTCCTACAATGAGCAGTTCTTC	CASSKRTSGSYNEQFF
TRBV19	TRBJ1-4	TRBD1	NA	TGTGCCAGTAGCGTAGGGGGCTCAGCAACTAATGAAAAACTGTTTTTT	CASSVGGSATNEKLFF
TRBV24-1	TRBJ2-1	NA	NA	TGTGCCACCAGTGATTATCGGGACAATGAGCAGTTCTTC	CATSDYRDNEQFF
TRBV6-1	TRBJ2-1	TRBD2	NA	TGTGCCAGCAGTGGACTAGCTCCAAGCTCCTACAATGAGCAGTTCTTC	CASSGLAPSSYNEQFF
TRBV19	TRBJ2-1	NA	NA	TGTGCCAGTAGTATAGGCCTAGTAACCTACAATGAGCAGTTCTTC	CASSIGLVTYNEQFF
TRBV11-3	TRBJ2-1	TRBD2	NA	TGTGCCAGCAGCTTGGGGGCTAGCGGGAGGGCCGGTGAGCAGTTCTTC	CASSLGASGRAGEQFF
TRBV15	TRBJ2-2	TRBD2	NA	TGTGCCACCAGCATTCGACTAGCGGGAGCCCCCGGGGAGCTGTTTTTT	CATSIRLAGAPGELFF
TRBV9	TRBJ1-3	NA	NA	TGTGCCAGCGGCCCTGGAAACACCATATATTTT	CASGPGNTIYF
TRBV27	TRBJ1-1	NA	NA	TGTGCCAGCAGCCGAGTCGCGGGGGTAACCACTGAAGCTTTCTTT	CASSRVAGVTTEAFF
TRBV7-9	TRBJ2-3	TRBD1	NA	TGTGCCAGCAGTACTCCGACAGGGAATCCAGATACGCAGTATTTT	CASSTPTGNPDTQYF
TRBV6-5	TRBJ1-2	NA	NA	TGTGCCAGCAGCAGGCGGCAGGGTTTAGGCTACACCTTC	CASSRRQGLGYTF
TRBV27	TRBJ2-1	TRBD2	once	TGTGCCAGCAGTCCAACTAGCGGGAGGGCCCGATTGAATGAGCAGTTCTTC	CASSPTSGRARLNEQFF
TRBV15	TRBJ1-3	NA	NA	TGTGCCACCAGCAGAGATCAGGGGACGGGAAACACCATATATTTT	CATSRDQGTGNTIYF
TRBV7-2	TRBJ2-5	TRBD2	NA	TGTGCCAGCAGCTTAATTCTAGCGGGAGGGCGAGAGACCCAGTACTTC	CASSLILAGGRETQYF
TRBV5-5	TRBJ2-1	NA	NA	TGTGCCAGCAGTACAATAAGGGACACCACCTACAATGAGCAGTTCTTC	CASSTIRDTTYNEQFF
TRBV19	TRBJ2-1	TRBD2	once	TGTGCCAGTAGTATAGATCTGGCGGGGGCCTACAATGAGCAGTTCTTC	CASSIDLAGAYNEQFF
TRBV11-3	TRBJ2-1	TRBD2	NA	TGTGCCAGCAGCTTAGATATGAGCGGGAGAGGAATTGAGCAGTTCTTC	CASSLDMSGRGIEQFF
TRBV11-3	TRBJ1-2	NA	NA	TGTGCCAGCAGCTTACCCAGGGGAGATGATGGCTACACCTTC	CASSLPRGDDGYTF
TRBV7-9	TRBJ1-2	NA	NA	TGTGCCAGCAGCTTAGAGGTCGGACTAACTAACTATGGCTACACCTTC	CASSLEVGLTNYGYTF
TRBV20-1	TRBJ2-2	NA	NA	TGCAGTGCTAGTAGCAGGGCCGGGGAGCTGTTTTTT	CSASSRAGELFF
TRBV4-3	TRBJ2-2	NA	NA	TGCGCCAGCAGCCAAGAGGGGTCCGGACTCCGACCCGGGGAGCTGTTTTTT	CASSQEGSGLRPGELFF
TRBV10-2	TRBJ2-5	NA	NA	TGCGCCAGCAGTGAGGGAGGGGCCCTTCGGACCCAGTACTTC	CASSEGGALRTQYF
TRBV5-4	TRBJ2-2	TRBD1	NA	TGTGCCAGCAGCTTGGGACAGGGTGGGACCGGGGAGCTGTTTTTT	CASSLGQGGTGELFF
TRBV11-3	TRBJ1-1	NA	NA	TGTGCCAGCAGCCCGTTTAACGGTCGACTTGAAGCTTTCTTT	CASSPFNGRLEAFF
TRBV3-1/TRBV3-2	TRBJ2-1	TRBD2	NA	TGTGCCAGCAGCACAACTAGCGGGAGCTCCTACAATGAGCAGTTCTTC	CASSTTSGSSYNEQFF